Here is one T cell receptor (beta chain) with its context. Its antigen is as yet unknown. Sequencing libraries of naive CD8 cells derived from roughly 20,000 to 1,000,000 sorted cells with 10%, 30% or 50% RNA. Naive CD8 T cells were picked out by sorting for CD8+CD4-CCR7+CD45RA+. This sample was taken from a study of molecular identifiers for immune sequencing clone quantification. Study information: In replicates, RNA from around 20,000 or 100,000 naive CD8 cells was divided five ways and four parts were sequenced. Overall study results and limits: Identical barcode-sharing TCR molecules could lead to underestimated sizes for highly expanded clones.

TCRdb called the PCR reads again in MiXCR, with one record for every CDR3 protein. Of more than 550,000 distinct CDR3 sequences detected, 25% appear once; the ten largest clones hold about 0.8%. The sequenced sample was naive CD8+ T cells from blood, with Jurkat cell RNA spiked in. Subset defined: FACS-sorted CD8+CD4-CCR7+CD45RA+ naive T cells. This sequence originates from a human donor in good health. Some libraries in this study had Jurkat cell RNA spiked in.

This CDR3 reads CASSEPGQFYEQYF. The DNA of the CDR3 is TGTGCCAGTAGTGAGCCGGGACAGTTCTACGAGCAGTACTTC. The chain employs TRBV19 and TRBJ2-7; 7 nucleotides line up with TRBD1. V lost 5 bases, J lost 3 bases, and 7 bases stayed unmatched. Germline CDR1 and CDR2: LNHDA and SQIVND (reference sequence). The CDR3 contains 14 residues.